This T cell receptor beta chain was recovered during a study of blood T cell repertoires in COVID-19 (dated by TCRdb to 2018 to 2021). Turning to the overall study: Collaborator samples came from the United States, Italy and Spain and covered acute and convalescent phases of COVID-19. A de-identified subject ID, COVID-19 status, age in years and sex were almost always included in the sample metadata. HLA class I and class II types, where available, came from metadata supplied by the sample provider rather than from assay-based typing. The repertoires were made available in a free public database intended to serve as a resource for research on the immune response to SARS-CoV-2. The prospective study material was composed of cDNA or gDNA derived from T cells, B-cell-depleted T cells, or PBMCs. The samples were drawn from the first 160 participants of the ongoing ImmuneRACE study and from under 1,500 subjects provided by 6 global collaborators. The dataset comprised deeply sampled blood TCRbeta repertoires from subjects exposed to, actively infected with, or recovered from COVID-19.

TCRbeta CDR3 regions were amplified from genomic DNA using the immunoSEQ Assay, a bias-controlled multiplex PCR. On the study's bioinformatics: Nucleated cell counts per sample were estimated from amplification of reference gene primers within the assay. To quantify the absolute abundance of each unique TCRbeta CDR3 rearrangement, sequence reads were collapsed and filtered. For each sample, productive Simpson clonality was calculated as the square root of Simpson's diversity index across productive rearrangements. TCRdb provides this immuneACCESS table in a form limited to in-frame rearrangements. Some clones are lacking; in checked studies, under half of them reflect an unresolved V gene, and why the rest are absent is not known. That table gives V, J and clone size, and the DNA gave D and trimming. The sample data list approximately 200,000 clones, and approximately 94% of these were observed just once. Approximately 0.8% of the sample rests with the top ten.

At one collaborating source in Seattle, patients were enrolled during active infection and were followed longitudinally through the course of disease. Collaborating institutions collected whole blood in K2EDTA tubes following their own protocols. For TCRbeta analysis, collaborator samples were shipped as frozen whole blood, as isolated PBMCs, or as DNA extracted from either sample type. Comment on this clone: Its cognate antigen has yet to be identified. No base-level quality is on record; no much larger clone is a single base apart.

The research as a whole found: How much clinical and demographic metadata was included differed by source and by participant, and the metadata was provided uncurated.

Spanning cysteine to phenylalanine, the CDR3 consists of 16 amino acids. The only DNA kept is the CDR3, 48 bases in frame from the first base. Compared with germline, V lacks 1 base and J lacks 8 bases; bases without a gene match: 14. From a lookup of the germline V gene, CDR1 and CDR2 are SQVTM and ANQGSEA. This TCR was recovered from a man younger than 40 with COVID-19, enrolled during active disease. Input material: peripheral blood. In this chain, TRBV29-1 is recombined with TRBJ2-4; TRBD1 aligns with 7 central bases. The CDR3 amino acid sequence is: CSVEGSRDQGEYIQYF. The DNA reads TGCAGCGTTGAAGGCAGCAGGGACCAGGGGGAATACATTCAGTACTTC.